These T cell receptor beta chains were read from a single sample in a study of shared clonotypes between healthy human individuals. Assay: immunoSEQ multiplex PCR; the TCRdb copy retains only in-frame clones and omits some. Of 740,000 or so clones listed, 73% are singletons. Material for sequencing was memory CD4+ T cells sorted from blood. Every receptor here comes from a woman aged 25-40 years in good health. CDR3s include the opening cysteine and the closing phenylalanine or tryptophan. Rows give clone size only sometimes, using once, few, many, or a class for an expanded clone.

TRBJ2-3 few TRBV4-1 CASSQDSLAGEDTQYF
TRBJ1-5 NA TRBV30 CAWSSGPNQPQHF
TRBJ2-7 NA TRBV7-7 CASSSEPTGVEQYF
TRBJ1-2 few TRBV18 CASAQGLEGYTF
TRBJ2-1 NA TRBV14 CASSPLTSSYNEQFF
TRBJ2-7 NA TRBV27 CATGSRERKNYF
TRBJ1-4 NA TRBV5-1 CASSFGGNEKLFF
TRBJ2-7 few TRBV7-9 CASSFYPGTTYEQYF
TRBJ1-1 NA TRBV5-1 CASSSLRQGTEAFF
TRBJ2-7 NA TRBV6-5 CASSYPGGSYEQYF
TRBJ2-1 NA TRBV27 CASSEQGYEQFF
TRBJ2-7 NA TRBV27 CASRYRDYSGEQYF
TRBJ2-1 NA TRBV5-4 CASSLGAGVNSYNEQFF
TRBJ2-3 NA TRBV10-3 CAISVAGWGTDTQYF
TRBJ1-3 NA TRBV6-6 CASRPDSNSGNTIYF
TRBJ2-7 once TRBV28 CASRPGQGSWEQYF
TRBJ2-3 NA TRBV19 CASSISSRGTDTQYF
TRBJ1-4 NA TRBV5-1 CASSRRGQGYEKLFF
TRBJ2-1 NA TRBV6-5 CASSLTRAVYNEQFF
TRBJ2-3 NA TRBV27 CASSLREYPTDTQYF
TRBJ2-6 few TRBV19 CASSIRGANVLTF
TRBJ1-1 NA TRBV7-2 CASSLGQGDTEAFF
TRBJ2-7 NA TRBV7-2 CASSLDRLGGGHEQYF
TRBJ2-2 NA TRBV18 CASSPKSVNTGELFF
TRBJ2-6 NA TRBV11-1 CASSLGGRGRANVLTF
TRBJ2-7 NA TRBV5-1 CASSSKAGYEQYF